One T cell receptor (beta chain) is described in this entry. Antigen specificity is unknown. The sample belongs to a study of Ad26.COV2.S vaccination and SARS-CoV-2 variants. Study summary: Each vaccinee took Ad26.COV2.S intramuscularly, once or twice 56 days apart. Whole-study results and caveats: Those who received the vaccine showed greater spike-specific TCR breadth than those given placebo. Placebo recipients and vaccine recipients were similar in non-spike TCR breadth.

Sample treatment: around 19 received Ad26.COV2.S at low or high dose, single or two shots; about 5 received placebo; per-sample allocation not given. Sample collection was performed on day 63 after the first vaccine or placebo injection. Here immunoSEQ multiplex PCR was the method, and the copy in TCRdb shows in-frame clones only, minus some. This sample has hundreds of thousands of clones, with approximately 88% found just once. The CDR3 loop spans 12 amino acids. Germline V lookup: CDR1 MNHEY, CDR2 SVGEGT. Trimming shortened V by 6 bases and J by 7 bases, and 12 bases separated the two germline ends.

The receptor was derived from a person between 18 and 59 years old who received the Ad26.COV2.S COVID-19 vaccine or a placebo. The specimen was peripheral blood, collected in a trial of Ad26.COV2.S vaccine versus placebo. The rearrangement links TRBV6-2 or TRBV6-3 to TRBJ2-5, with unresolved D. CDR3: CASSPLAWTQYF. For the CDR3, the DNA is TGTGCCAGCAGCCCCCTGGCGTGGACCCAGTACTTC.